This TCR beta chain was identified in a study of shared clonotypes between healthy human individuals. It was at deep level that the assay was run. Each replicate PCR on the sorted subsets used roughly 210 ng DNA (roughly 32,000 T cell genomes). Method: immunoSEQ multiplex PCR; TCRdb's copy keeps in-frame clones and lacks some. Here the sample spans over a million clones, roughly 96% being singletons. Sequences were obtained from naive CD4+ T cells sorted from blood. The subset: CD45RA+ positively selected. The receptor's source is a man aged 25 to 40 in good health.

The CDR3 region is CASSRTPLSSAANEQFF. For the CDR3, the DNA is TGCGCCAGCAGTAGAACCCCCCTCAGCAGCGCGGCGAATGAGCAGTTCTTC. The J gene is TRBJ2-1, the V gene TRBV5-1; D uncertain. The CDR3 covers 17 residues. Trimming pared 5 bases from V and 7 bases from J, leaving 25 bases between. Germline CDR1 is SGHRS and CDR2 is YFSETQ.